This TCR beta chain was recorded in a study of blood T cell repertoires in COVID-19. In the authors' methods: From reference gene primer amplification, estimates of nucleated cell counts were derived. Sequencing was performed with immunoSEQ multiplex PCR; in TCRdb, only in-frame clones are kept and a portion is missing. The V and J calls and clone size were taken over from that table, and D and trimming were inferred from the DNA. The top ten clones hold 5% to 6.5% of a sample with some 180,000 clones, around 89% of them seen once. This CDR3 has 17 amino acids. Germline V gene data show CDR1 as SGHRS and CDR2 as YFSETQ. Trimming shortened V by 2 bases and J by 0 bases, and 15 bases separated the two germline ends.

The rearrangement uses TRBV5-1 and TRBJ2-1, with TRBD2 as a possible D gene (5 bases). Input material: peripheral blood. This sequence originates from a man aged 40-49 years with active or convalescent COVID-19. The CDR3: CASSLEGGLSSYNEQFF. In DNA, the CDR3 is TGCGCCAGCAGCTTAGAGGGCGGGCTGAGCTCCTACAATGAGCAGTTCTTC.